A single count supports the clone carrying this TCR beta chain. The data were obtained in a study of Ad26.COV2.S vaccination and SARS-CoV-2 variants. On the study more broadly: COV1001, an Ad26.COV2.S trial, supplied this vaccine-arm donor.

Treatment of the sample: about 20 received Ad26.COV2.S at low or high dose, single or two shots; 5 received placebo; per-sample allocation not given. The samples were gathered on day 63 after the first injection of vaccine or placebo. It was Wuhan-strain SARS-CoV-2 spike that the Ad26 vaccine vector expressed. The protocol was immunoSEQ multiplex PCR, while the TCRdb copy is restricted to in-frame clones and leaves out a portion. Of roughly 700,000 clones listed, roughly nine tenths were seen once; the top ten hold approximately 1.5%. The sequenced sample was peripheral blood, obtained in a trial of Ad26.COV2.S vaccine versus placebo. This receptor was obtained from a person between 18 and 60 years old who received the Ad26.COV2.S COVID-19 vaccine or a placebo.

This chain's CDR3 is CATSVPPGTGVGEQYF. The CDR3 nucleotides are TGTGCCACCAGCGTCCCCCCCGGGACAGGGGTCGGCGAGCAGTACTTC. The chain couples TRBV15 to TRBJ2-7, with 10 positions matching TRBD1. This CDR3 is built from 16 residues. V shed 5 bases, J shed 6 bases, and the junction held 13 bases outside the gene matches. Germline V gene lookup returns CDR1 LNHNV and CDR2 YYDKDF (reference sequence).